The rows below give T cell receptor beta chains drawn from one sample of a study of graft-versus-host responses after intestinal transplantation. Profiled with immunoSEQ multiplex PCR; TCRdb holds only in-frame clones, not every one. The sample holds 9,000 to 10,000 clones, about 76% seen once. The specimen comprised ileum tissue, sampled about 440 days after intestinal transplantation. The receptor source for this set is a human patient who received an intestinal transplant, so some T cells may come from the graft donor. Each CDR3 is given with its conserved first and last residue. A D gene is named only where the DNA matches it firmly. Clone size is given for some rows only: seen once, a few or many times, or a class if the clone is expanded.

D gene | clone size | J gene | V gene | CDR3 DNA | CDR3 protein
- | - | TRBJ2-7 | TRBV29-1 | TGCAGCGTCCTAGGACACTCAGGATCATCCGAGCAGTACTTC | CSVLGHSGSSEQYF
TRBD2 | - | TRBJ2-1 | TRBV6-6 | TGTACCAGCAGTTACGGACTAGCCAATGAGCAGTTCTTC | CTSSYGLANEQFF
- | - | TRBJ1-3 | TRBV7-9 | TGTGCCAGCAGCCTAGAGCGGCTCTCTGGAAACACCATATATTTT | CASSLERLSGNTIYF
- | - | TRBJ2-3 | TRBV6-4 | TGTGCCAGCGGGGGGGGCCCGTCAGATACGCAGTATTTT | CASGGGPSDTQYF
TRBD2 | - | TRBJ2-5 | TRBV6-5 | TGTGCCAGCAAAGAAGCGGGGGGGTGGTTTGAGACCCAGTACTTC | CASKEAGGWFETQYF
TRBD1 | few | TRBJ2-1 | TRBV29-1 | TGCAGCGTTGTGGGGACAGGGTACAATGAGCAGTTCTTC | CSVVGTGYNEQFF
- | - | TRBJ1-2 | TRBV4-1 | TGCGCCAGCAGCCATAAGGGGAGGGGGAACTATGGCTACACCTTC | CASSHKGRGNYGYTF
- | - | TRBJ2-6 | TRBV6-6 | TGTGCCAGCAGTTCAAGCTCTGGGGCCAACGTCCTGACTTTC | CASSSSSGANVLTF
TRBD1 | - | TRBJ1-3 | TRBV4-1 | TGCGCCAGCAGCCACCCGACAGGGGGGACGGTCTCTGGAAACACCATATATTTT | CASSHPTGGTVSGNTIYF
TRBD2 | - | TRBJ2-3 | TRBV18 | TGTGCCAGCTCACCACCCAGCGGGGGGGCGAGCACAGATACGCAGTATTTT | CASSPPSGGASTDTQYF
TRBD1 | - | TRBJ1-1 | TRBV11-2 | TGTGCCAGCAGGGACAGACAGGGCGCTGAAGCTTTCTTT | CASRDRQGAEAFF
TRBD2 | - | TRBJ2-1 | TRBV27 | TGTGCCAGCAGTGAAGGACTAGCGGGGGGCCTACAGTTCTTC | CASSEGLAGGLQFF
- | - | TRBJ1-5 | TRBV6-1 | TGTGCCAGCAGTGAAGGAATGGAGGGCCAGCCCCAGCATTTT | CASSEGMEGQPQHF
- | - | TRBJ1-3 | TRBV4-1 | TGCGCCAGCAGCCAAGATCGAGGGCAGCCACAACAGGAAAACACCATATATTTT | CASSQDRGQPQQENTIYF
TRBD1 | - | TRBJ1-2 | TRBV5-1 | TGCGCCAGCAGCTCCGACAGGGCGGGGGGTGGCTACACCTTC | CASSSDRAGGGYTF
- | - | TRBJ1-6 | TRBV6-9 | TGTGCCAGCAGTACTACAGGGAATTCACCCCTCCACTTT | CASSTTGNSPLHF
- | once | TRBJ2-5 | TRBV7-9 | TGTGCCAGCAGCTTAGGAGTGCAAGAGACCCAGTACTTC | CASSLGVQETQYF
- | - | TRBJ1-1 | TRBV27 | TGTGCCGTACCTTTGGACTGTCTGAACACTGAAGCTTTCTTT | CAVPLDCLNTEAFF
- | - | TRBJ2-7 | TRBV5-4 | TGTGCCAGCAGCGACTCCTACGAGCAGTACTTC | CASSDSYEQYF
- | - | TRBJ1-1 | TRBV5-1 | TGCGCCAGCAGCTTAACACAGGGCACTGAAGCTTTCTTT | CASSLTQGTEAFF
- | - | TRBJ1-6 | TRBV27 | TGTGCCAGCAGTTACGGGGACACGGTTTCACCCCTCCACTTT | CASSYGDTVSPLHF
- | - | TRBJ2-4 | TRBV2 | TGTGCCAGCAGTGCAGGGCCGCCCAAAAACATTCAGTACTTC | CASSAGPPKNIQYF
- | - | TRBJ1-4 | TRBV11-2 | TGTGCCAGCAGCTTAGCTGGGGCACGGGAAAAACTGTTTTTT | CASSLAGAREKLFF
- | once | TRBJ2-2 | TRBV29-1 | TGCAGCGTCACCCCTCCGGGCGTCGCCGGGGAGCTGTTTTTT | CSVTPPGVAGELFF
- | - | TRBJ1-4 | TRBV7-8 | TGTGCCAGCAGCCTGACAGAAGCAACTAATGAAAAACTGTTTTTT | CASSLTEATNEKLFF
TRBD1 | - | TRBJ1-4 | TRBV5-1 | TGCGCCAGCAAAAAGACCCGGGACAGGGCTGAAAAACTGTTTTTT | CASKKTRDRAEKLFF
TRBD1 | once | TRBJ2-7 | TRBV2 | TGTGCCAGCAGTGACCCCGGGACAGGGCGCGAGCAGTACTTC | CASSDPGTGREQYF
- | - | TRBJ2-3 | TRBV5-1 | TGCGCCAGCAGCTTGGGGGGAAAGGGCGATACGCAGTATTTT | CASSLGGKGDTQYF
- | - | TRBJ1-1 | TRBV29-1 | TGCAGCGTTGCCTCTCCGCGGGTGGTCCACCAAGGAGACACTGAAGCTTTCTTT | CSVASPRVVHQGDTEAFF
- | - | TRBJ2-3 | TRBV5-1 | TGCGCCAGCAGAGAGGGGGTAACAGTCGCCAGCACAGATACGCAGTATTTT | CASREGVTVASTDTQYF
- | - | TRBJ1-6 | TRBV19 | TGTGCCAGTAGTATAGAGTATAATTCACCCCTCCACTTT | CASSIEYNSPLHF
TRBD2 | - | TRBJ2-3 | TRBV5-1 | TGCGCCAGCAGCTTGGGACTAGCGGGTAGCGCAGATACGCAGTATTTT | CASSLGLAGSADTQYF
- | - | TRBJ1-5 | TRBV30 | TGTGCCTGGAGTGTAAGCGGGGGACGTCAGCCCCAGCATTTT | CAWSVSGGRQPQHF
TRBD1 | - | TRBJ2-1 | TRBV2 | TGTGCCAGCAGTGAAGAGGAGCAGGGGGTGTATGAGCAGTTCTTC | CASSEEEQGVYEQFF
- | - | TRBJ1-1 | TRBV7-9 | TGTGCCAGCAGCCACCCAGGGAACACTGAAGCTTTCTTT | CASSHPGNTEAFF
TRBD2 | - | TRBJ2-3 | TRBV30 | TGTGCCTGGAGTGTATGGGCGGGGGGAAGCACAGATACGCAGTATTTT | CAWSVWAGGSTDTQYF
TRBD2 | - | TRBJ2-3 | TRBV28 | TGTGCCAGCACGAACGGGGGGGCCACGGATACGCAGTATTTT | CASTNGGATDTQYF
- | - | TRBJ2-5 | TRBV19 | TGTGCCAGTAGTATCTGGGGGCCGAAACAAGAGACCCAGTACTTC | CASSIWGPKQETQYF
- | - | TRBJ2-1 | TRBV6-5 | TGTGCCAGCAGTTATGGAGAGGGAGGCTACAATGAGCAGTTCTTC | CASSYGEGGYNEQFF
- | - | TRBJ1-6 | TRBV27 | TGTGCCAGTTCCTCCGGTGCCCTTAATTCACCCCTCCACTTT | CASSSGALNSPLHF
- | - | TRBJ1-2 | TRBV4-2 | TGTGCCAGCAGCCAAGGGGTCCACCTCACCTTC | CASSQGVHLTF
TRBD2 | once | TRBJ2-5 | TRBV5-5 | TGTGCCAGCAGCCCTGGGCCTACAGCGGGGGGGCAAGAGACCCAGTACTTC | CASSPGPTAGGQETQYF